The 20 T cell receptor beta chains given below trace back to one sample, sequenced in a study of CD8 T cells in Susac syndrome. Reverse transcription of roughly 0.5 to 1 ug RNA was performed with random hexamers. One entry per CDR3 protein, called by TCRdb with MiXCR from the immunoSEQ multiplex PCR reads. The sample shows about 94,000 distinct CDR3 sequences, just under 95% of them seen only once. The sequencing input was CD4+ T cells from PBMCs. The receptors come from a human donor with Susac syndrome.

This clonotype has more than one count but fewer than ten. The chain joins TRBV14 to TRBJ2-1; no reliable D call. The CDR3 has 16 amino acids. Trimming took off 4 bases at V and 2 bases at J, with 15 bases between the two ends. Looked up from germline, CDR1 is SGHDN and CDR2 is FVKESK. The CDR3 nucleotides read TGTGCCAGCAGCCCCATGATGGGCGTCACCTACAATGAGCAGTTCTTC. Residues: CASSPMMGVTYNEQFF.

CDR3 bases: TGTGCCAGTAGTATTGGGGGATACGAGCAGTACTTC. Translation: CASSIGGYEQYF. The V and J genes are TRBV19 and TRBJ2-7, with D perhaps given as TRBD1 or TRBD2 (5 bases each). Trimming left V 3 bases short and J 4 bases short, with 7 bases between. Germline loops: CDR1 LNHDA, CDR2 SQIVND (reference sequence). The CDR3 runs to 12 residues.

The chain couples TRBV29-1 to TRBJ2-3, with TRBD2 as a possible D gene (5 bases). The V end was cut by 0 bases, the J end by 0 bases, with 13 bases between. This CDR3 is 16 amino acids long. The germline V gene has CDR1 SQVTM and CDR2 ANQGSEA. Written as DNA, the CDR3 is TGCAGCGTTGAAGATGGGAGCGGCTTTAGCACAGATACGCAGTATTTT. This encodes CSVEDGSGFSTDTQYF.

This chain links TRBV19 with TRBJ1-1; D is perhaps TRBD1 (6 bases). Looked up from germline, CDR1 is LNHDA and CDR2 is SQIVND (reference sequence). The CDR3 spans 14 residues. Trimming took off 4 bases at V and 6 bases at J, with 15 bases between the two ends. The CDR3 here is CASSTDRSSAEAFF. In nucleotides, the CDR3 is TGTGCCAGTAGTACTGACAGGTCGAGCGCTGAAGCTTTCTTT.

The J gene is TRBJ2-5, the V gene TRBV7-8; D is undetermined. The V and J ends lost 7 bases and 0 bases respectively, with 12 bases between them. The germline V gene has CDR1 SGHVS and CDR2 FQNEAQ. CDR3 length equals 14 residues. CDR3 residues: CASTPSLYQETQYF. The DNA for the CDR3 is TGTGCCAGCACCCCCAGCCTGTACCAAGAGACCCAGTACTTC.

The chain is built from TRBV6-6 and TRBJ2-3, with D possibly being TRBD1 (5 bases). The CDR3 extends over 14 amino acids. The V end lost 0 bases, the J end lost 5 bases, and 9 bases lay between the germline ends. Germline V gene data show CDR1 as MNHNY and CDR2 as SVGAGI (reference sequence). This CDR3 is CASSYSNQGDTQYF. CDR3 DNA: TGTGCCAGCAGTTACTCGAATCAGGGAGATACGCAGTATTTT.

This chain uses TRBV24-1 with TRBJ2-1; D is unresolved. V was pared by 8 bases and J by 0 bases, with 13 bases between. This CDR3 comprises 15 residues. Per the germline V gene, CDR1 is KGHDR and CDR2 is SFDVKD. The CDR3 nucleotides are TGTGCCACCATCCCCGGCCCGAGCTCCTACAATGAGCAGTTCTTC. Amino acid sequence: CATIPGPSSYNEQFF.

This clonotype appeared once. V usage is TRBV7-2 and J usage is TRBJ1-2; a weak D match, TRBD1 (5 bases). Trimming cost V 4 bases and J 6 bases, with 15 bases left between them. Germline CDR1 is SGHTA and CDR2 is FQGNSA. The CDR3 is 14 amino acids. The DNA for the CDR3 is TGTGCCAGCAGCTCCCCTGGGGGGTATAATGGCTACACCTTC. It codes for CASSSPGGYNGYTF.

The chain uses TRBV19 and TRBJ2-1; TRBD2 might be the D (5 bases). Germline V lookup: CDR1 LNHDA, CDR2 SQIVND (reference sequence). The CDR3 is made up of 15 amino acids. Trimming stripped 1 base from V and 7 bases from J, with 14 bases between. The CDR3 reads CASSIGRRQRNEQFF. The CDR3 nucleotides read TGTGCCAGTAGTATAGGGCGGAGGCAGCGAAATGAGCAGTTCTTC. The complete variable domain, with remaining parts taken from reference TRBV19 and TRBJ2-1, reads DGGITQSPKYLFRKEGQNVTLSCEQNLNHDAMYWYRQDPGQGLRLIYYSQIVNDFQKGDIAEGYSVSREKKESFPLTVTSAQKNPTAFYLCASSIGRRQRNEQFFGPGTRLTVL.

This clonotype has just one count. This rearrangement joins TRBV9 to TRBJ2-3, with D perhaps assigned TRBD1 or TRBD2 (5 bases each). Deletions cut 5 bases from V and 1 base from J, with 14 bases between. CDR3 length equals 15 residues. In germline, CDR1 is SGDLS, CDR2 YYNGEE. CDR3 DNA: TGTGCCAGCAGTTCTTGGGACCGCCGCACAGATACGCAGTATTTT. Translation: CASSSWDRRTDTQYF. Full variable domain (outside the CDR3, taken from reference TRBV9 and TRBJ2-3): DSGVTQTPKHLITATGQRVTLRCSPRSGDLSVYWYQQSLDQGLQFLIQYYNGEERAKGNILERFSAQQFPDLHSELNLSSLELGDSALYFCASSSWDRRTDTQYFGPGTRLTVL.

The chain has TRBV19 and TRBJ2-5; D unclear. Trimming removed 3 bases from V and 1 base from J, with 6 bases in between. The CDR3 has 13 residues. Germline V CDR1 and CDR2: LNHDA, SQIVND (reference sequence). The CDR3 coding sequence is TGTGCCAGTAGTATGCAGATCCAAGAGACCCAGTACTTC. Its translation: CASSMQIQETQYF. Combining the CDR3 with reference TRBV19 and TRBJ2-5 gives the whole variable domain DGGITQSPKYLFRKEGQNVTLSCEQNLNHDAMYWYRQDPGQGLRLIYYSQIVNDFQKGDIAEGYSVSREKKESFPLTVTSAQKNPTAFYLCASSMQIQETQYFGPGTRLLVL.

The chain recombines TRBV29-1 with TRBJ1-2, with a possible D match to TRBD1 (5 bases). There are 12 residues in the CDR3. The germline gives CDR1 SQVTM, CDR2 ANQGSEA. V gave up 2 bases and J gave up 4 bases, with 8 bases separating them. The CDR3 coding sequence is TGCAGCGTTGAACAGGGCTTCTATGGCTACACCTTC. Its protein is CSVEQGFYGYTF.

The chain has TRBV20-1 and TRBJ1-2; TRBD1 matches at 9 bases. The germline gives CDR1 DFQATT, CDR2 SNEGSKA (reference sequence). The CDR3 has 15 amino acids. V was pared by 6 bases and J by 5 bases, with 13 bases of the junction left unmatched. Here the CDR3 DNA reads TGCAGTGCCGCGACTCCACAGGGGGCGCGATATGGCTACACCTTC. Its protein is CSAATPQGARYGYTF.

This sequence joins TRBV20-1 and TRBJ2-5; possibly TRBD2 for D (7 bases). The CDR3 extends over 16 amino acids. CDR1 is DFQATT, CDR2 SNEGSKA, per germline (reference sequence). Trimming removed 0 bases at V and 2 bases at J, with 16 bases between. CDR3 loop: CSARDPGGGGQETQYF. The DNA for the CDR3 is TGCAGTGCTAGAGACCCCGGGGGCGGGGGACAAGAGACCCAGTACTTC.

The genes are TRBV15 and TRBJ2-3; D not certain. Germline-derived CDR1 and CDR2 are LNHNV and YYDKDF (reference sequence). The ends were cut back, 0 bases at V and 3 bases at J, with 10 bases in the middle. The CDR3 has 15 amino acids. The CDR3 loop is CATSRDGLETDTQYF. For the CDR3, the DNA is TGTGCCACCAGCAGAGATGGGCTAGAGACAGATACGCAGTATTTT.

This clonotype is a singleton in its sample. CDR3 loop: CASGSHSGANVLTF. CDR3 DNA: TGTGCCAGCGGATCCCACTCTGGGGCCAACGTCCTGACTTTC. The gene calls are TRBV12-3 or TRBV12-4 and TRBJ2-6, with unresolved D. V was clipped by 8 bases and J by 0 bases, with 8 bases between them. CDR3 length: 14 amino acids.

This clonotype came up once. V and J are TRBV20-1 and TRBJ2-7, with TRBD1 matching 8 bases. V dropped 5 bases and J dropped 3; count of bases not matched to a gene: 9. Germline V lookup: CDR1 DFQATT, CDR2 SNEGSKA (reference sequence). This CDR3 region has 14 residues. The CDR3 protein is CSAGPGTGNYEQYF. In nucleotides, the CDR3 is TGCAGTGCTGGTCCCGGGACAGGCAACTACGAGCAGTACTTC.

The rearrangement joins TRBV27 to TRBJ2-1, with D perhaps assigned TRBD1 or TRBD2 (6 bases each). The CDR3 runs to 15 residues. The germline gives CDR1 MNHEY, CDR2 SMNVEV (reference sequence). V lost 8 bases to trimming and J lost 1 base, with 15 bases between them. The CDR3 region is CASSSGGPSYNEQFF. The CDR3 DNA follows: TGTGCCAGCTCGTCCGGGGGCCCTTCCTACAATGAGCAGTTCTTC.

The gene calls are TRBV6-2 or TRBV6-3 and TRBJ2-7; D is unresolved. The CDR3 contains 12 residues. Germline-derived CDR1 and CDR2 are MNHEY and SVGEGT. V was trimmed by 6 bases and J by 4 bases, leaving 10 bases between them. The CDR3 loop reads CASSSPLYEQYF. DNA of the CDR3: TGTGCCAGCAGCTCTCCACTTTACGAGCAGTACTTC.

The chain links TRBV6-5 to TRBJ1-5; 9 nucleotides match TRBD1. The V gene's germline CDR1 is MNHEY and CDR2 SVGAGI. The CDR3 consists of 14 residues. V was pared by 8 bases and J by 2 bases, with 4 bases of the junction left unmatched. DNA of the CDR3: TGTGCCAGCGCGACAGGGGGTGGCAATCAGCCCCAGCATTTT. Protein product: CASATGGGNQPQHF.